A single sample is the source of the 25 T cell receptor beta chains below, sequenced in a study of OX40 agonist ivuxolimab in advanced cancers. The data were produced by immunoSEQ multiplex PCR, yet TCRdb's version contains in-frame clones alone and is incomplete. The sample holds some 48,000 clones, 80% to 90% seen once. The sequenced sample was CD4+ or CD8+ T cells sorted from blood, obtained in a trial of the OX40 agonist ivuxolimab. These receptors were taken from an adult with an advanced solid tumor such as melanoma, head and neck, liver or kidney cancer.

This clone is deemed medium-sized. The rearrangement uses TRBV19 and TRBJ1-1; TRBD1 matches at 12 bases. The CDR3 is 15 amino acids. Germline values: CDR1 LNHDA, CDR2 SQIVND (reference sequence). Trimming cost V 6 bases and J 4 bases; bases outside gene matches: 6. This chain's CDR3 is CASSPEGQGATEAFF. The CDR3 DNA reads TGTGCCAGTAGCCCAGAGGGACAGGGGGCCACTGAAGCTTTCTTT.

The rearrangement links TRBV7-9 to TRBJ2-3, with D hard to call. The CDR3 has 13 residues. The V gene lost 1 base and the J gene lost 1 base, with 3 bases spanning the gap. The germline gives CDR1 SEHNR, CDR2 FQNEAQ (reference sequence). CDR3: CASSLDRTDTQYF. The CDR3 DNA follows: TGTGCCAGCAGCTTAGACCGCACAGATACGCAGTATTTT. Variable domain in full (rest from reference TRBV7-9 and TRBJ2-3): DTGVSQNPRHKITKRGQNVTFRCDPISEHNRLYWYRQTLGQGPEFLTYFQNEAQLEKSRLLSDRFSAERPKGSFSTLEIQRTEQGDSAMYLCASSLDRTDTQYFGPGTRLTVL.

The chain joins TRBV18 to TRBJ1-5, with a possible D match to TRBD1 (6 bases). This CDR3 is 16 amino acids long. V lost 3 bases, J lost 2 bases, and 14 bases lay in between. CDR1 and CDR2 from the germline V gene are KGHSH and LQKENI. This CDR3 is CASSPNRVKGNQPQHF. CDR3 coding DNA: TGTGCCAGCTCACCGAACAGGGTCAAAGGCAATCAGCCCCAGCATTTT.

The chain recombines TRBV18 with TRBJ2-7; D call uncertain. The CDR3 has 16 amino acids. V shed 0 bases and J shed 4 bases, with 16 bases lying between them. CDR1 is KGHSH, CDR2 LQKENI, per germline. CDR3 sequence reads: CASSPPSRATGYEQYF. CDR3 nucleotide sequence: TGTGCCAGCTCACCACCTTCGCGCGCGACCGGGTACGAGCAGTACTTC.

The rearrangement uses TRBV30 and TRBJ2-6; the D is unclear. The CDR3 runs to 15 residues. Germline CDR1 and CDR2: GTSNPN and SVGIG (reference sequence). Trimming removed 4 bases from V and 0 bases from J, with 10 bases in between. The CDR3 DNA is TGTGCCTGGACTCTCTTGGGCTCTGGGGCCAACGTCCTGACTTTC. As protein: CAWTLLGSGANVLTF.

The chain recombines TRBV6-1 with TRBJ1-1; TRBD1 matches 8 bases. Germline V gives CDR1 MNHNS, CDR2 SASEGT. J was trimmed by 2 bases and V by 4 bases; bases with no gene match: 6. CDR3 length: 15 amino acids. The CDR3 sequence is CASSARTGYNTEAFF. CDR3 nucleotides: TGTGCCAGCAGTGCCCGGACAGGGTATAACACTGAAGCTTTCTTT.

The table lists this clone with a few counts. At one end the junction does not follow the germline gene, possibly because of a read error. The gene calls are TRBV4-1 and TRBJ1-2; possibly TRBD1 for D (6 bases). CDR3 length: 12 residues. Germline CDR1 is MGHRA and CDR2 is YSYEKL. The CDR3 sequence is CASSQVSGTPYF. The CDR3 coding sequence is TGCGCCAGCAGCCAAGTATCCGGGACACCATACTTC.

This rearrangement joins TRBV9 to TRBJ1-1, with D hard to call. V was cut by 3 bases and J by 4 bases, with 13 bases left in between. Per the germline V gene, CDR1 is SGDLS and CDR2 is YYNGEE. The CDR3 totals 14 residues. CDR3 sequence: CASSALGPGTEAFF. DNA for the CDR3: TGTGCCAGCAGCGCCCTAGGGCCCGGCACTGAAGCTTTCTTT.

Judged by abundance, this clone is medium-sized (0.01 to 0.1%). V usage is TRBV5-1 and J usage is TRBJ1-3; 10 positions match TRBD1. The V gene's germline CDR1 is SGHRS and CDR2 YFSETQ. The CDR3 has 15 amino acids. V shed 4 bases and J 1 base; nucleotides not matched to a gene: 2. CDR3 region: CASSKGQGSGNTIYF. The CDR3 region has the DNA TGCGCCAGCAGCAAGGGACAGGGGTCTGGAAACACCATATATTTT.

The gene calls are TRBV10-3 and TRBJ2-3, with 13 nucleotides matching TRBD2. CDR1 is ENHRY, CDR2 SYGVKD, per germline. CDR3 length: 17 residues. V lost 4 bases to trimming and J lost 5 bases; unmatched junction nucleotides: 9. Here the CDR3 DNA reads TGTGCCATCAGTGGGATCGGGACTAGCGGGACGGGAGATACGCAGTATTTT. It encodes CAISGIGTSGTGDTQYF.

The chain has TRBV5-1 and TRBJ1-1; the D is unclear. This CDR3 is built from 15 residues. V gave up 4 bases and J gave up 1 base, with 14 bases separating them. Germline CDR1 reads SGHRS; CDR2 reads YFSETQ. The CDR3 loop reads CASSPLTIENTEAFF. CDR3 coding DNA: TGCGCCAGCAGCCCGCTGACAATAGAGAACACTGAAGCTTTCTTT.

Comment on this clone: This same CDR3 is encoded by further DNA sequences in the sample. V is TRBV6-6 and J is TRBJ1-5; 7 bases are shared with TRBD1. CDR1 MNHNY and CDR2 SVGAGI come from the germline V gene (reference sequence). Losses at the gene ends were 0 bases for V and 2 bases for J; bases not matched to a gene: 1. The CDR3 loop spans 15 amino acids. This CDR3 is CASSYSGQGNQPQHF. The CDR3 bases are TGTGCCAGCAGTTACTCTGGACAGGGCAATCAGCCCCAGCATTTT.

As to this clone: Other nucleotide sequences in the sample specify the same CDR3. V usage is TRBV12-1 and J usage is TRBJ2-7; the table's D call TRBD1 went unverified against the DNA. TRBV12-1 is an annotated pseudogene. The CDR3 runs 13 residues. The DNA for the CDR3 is TGTGCCATCCGGGGACAGGGGAGAGGGGAGCAGTACTTC. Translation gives CAIRGQGRGEQYF.

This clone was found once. For the CDR3, the DNA is TGTGCCAGCTCACCTCAAAGAAATCAGCCCCAGCATTTT. It yields the protein CASSPQRNQPQHF. The chain has TRBV18 and TRBJ1-5; D is uncertain. This CDR3 spans 13 amino acids. With 3 bases removed from V and 4 bases from J, the gap between germline ends came to 7 bases. The germline V gene encodes CDR1 KGHSH and CDR2 LQKENI.

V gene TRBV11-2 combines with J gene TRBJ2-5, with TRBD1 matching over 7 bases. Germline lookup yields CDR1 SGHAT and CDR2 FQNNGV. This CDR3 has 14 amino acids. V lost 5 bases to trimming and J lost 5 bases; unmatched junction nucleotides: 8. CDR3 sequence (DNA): TGTGCCAGCAGCCCCAGGGGGAGCGACGAGACCCAGTACTTC. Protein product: CASSPRGSDETQYF. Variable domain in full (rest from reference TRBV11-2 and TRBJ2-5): EAGVAQSPRYKIIEKRQSVAFWCNPISGHATLYWYQQILGQGPKLLIQFQNNGVVDDSQLPKDRFSAERLKGVDSTLKIQPAKLEDSAVYLCASSPRGSDETQYFGPGTRLLVL.

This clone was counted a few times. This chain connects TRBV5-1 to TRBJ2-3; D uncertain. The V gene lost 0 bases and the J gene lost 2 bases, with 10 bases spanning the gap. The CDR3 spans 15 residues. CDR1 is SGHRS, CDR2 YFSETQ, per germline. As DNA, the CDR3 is TGCGCCAGCAGCTTGGAAAAGCCCCACACAGATACGCAGTATTTT. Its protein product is CASSLEKPHTDTQYF.

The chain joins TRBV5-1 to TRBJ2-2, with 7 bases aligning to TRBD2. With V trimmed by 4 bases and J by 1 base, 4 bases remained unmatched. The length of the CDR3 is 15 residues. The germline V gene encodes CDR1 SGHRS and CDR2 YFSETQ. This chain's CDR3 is CASSGASGNTGELFF. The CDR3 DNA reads TGCGCCAGCAGCGGCGCTAGCGGGAACACCGGGGAGCTGTTTTTT.

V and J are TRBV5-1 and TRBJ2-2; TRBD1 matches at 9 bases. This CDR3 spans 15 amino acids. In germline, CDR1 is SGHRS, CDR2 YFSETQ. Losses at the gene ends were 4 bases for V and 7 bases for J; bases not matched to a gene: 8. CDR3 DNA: TGCGCCAGCAGCCAGGACAGGGGCGGTAGCGGGGAGCTGTTTTTT. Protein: CASSQDRGGSGELFF.

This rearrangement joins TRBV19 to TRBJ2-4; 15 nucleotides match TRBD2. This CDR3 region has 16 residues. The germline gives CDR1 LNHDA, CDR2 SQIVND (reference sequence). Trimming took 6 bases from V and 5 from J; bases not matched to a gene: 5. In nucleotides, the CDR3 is TGTGCCAGTAGAGGACTAGCGGGAGGGCCGGAAAACATTCAGTACTTC. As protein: CASRGLAGGPENIQYF.

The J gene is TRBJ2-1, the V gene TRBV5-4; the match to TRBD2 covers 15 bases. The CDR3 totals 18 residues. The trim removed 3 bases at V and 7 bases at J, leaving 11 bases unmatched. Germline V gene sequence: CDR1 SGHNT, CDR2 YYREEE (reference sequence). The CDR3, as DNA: TGTGCCAGCAGCTCAGGGGGACTAGCGGGAGGATGGGGAAATGAGCAGTTCTTC. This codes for CASSSGGLAGGWGNEQFF.

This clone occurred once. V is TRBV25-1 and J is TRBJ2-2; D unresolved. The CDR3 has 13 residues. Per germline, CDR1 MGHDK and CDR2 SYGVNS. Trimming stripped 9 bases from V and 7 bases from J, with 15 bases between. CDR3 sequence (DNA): TGTGCCAGGTCAGGCGACCCGTGCGGGGAGCTGTTTTTT. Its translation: CARSGDPCGELFF.

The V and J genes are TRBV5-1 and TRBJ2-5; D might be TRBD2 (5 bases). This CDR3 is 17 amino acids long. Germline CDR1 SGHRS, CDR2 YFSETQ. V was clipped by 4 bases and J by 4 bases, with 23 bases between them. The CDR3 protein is CASSPPLSAEELETQYF. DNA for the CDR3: TGCGCCAGCAGCCCACCCCTTTCGGCGGAGGAGTTAGAGACCCAGTACTTC.

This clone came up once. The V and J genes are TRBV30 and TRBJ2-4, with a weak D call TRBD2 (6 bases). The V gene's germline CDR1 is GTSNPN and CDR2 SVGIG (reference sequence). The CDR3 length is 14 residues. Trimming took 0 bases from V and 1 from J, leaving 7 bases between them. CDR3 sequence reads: CAWSVRGAKNIQYF. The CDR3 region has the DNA TGTGCCTGGAGTGTACGGGGGGCCAAAAACATTCAGTACTTC.

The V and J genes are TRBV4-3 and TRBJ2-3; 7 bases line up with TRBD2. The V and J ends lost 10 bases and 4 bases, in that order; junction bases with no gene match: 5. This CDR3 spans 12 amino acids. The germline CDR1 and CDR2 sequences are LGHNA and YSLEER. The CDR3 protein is CATSSGADTQYF. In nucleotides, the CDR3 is TGCGCCACTTCGAGCGGGGCAGATACGCAGTATTTT.

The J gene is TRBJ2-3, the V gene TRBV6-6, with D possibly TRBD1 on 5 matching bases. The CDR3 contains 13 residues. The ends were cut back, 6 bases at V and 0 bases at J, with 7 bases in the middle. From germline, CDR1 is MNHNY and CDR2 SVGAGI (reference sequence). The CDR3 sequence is CASRGPSTDTQYF. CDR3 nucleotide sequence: TGTGCCAGCAGGGGGCCTAGCACAGATACGCAGTATTTT.